A selection of T cell receptor beta chains follows, all from one sample in a study of blood T cell repertoires in COVID-19. The assay was immunoSEQ multiplex PCR, and TCRdb's table has in-frame clones only and misses some. The table shows roughly 86,000 clones, with around 82% occurring only once. Material: peripheral blood. Source of these receptors: a man between 45 and 60 years old who had recovered from COVID-19. Both conserved end residues are part of each CDR3. The D gene is left open where the match is weak. Rows may omit the clone size; those that give it use once, few, many or a size class.

clone size | J gene | V gene | D gene | CDR3 protein | CDR3 DNA
- | TRBJ1-1 | TRBV7-8 | - | CASSAWGGTEAFF | TGTGCCAGCAGCGCCTGGGGGGGAACTGAAGCTTTCTTT
once | TRBJ1-5 | TRBV27 | - | CASRMRGGGNQPQHF | TGTGCCAGCAGGATGAGGGGGGGTGGCAATCAGCCCCAGCATTTT
- | TRBJ2-1 | TRBV5-1 | TRBD2 | CASSGRTSGSGNEQFF | TGCGCCAGCAGCGGCAGGACTAGCGGGAGTGGGAATGAGCAGTTCTTC
- | TRBJ2-3 | TRBV19 | - | CASSIPKEDTQYF | TGTGCCAGTAGTATCCCCAAGGAGGATACGCAGTATTTT
- | TRBJ1-3 | TRBV30 | - | CAWSDNGQYTIYF | TGTGCCTGGAGTGATAACGGACAGTACACCATATATTTT
- | TRBJ1-1 | TRBV18 | - | CASSPRFPVEAFF | TGTGCCAGCTCACCCCGATTTCCAGTAGAAGCTTTCTTT
- | TRBJ2-5 | TRBV5-6 | TRBD1 | CASRRDRGETQYF | TGTGCCAGCAGGCGGGACAGGGGAGAGACCCAGTACTTC
- | TRBJ2-1 | TRBV28 | TRBD1 | CASSLFLDRGNEQFF | TGTGCCAGCAGTTTATTTCTGGACAGGGGTAATGAGCAGTTCTTC
- | TRBJ1-1 | TRBV14 | TRBD1 | CASTQTGGQVNTEAFF | TGTGCCAGCACCCAGACAGGGGGGCAGGTGAACACTGAAGCTTTCTTT
few | TRBJ2-3 | TRBV14 | - | CASSLRLADTQYF | TGTGCCAGCAGCCTTAGACTCGCAGATACGCAGTATTTT
many | TRBJ1-2 | TRBV2 | - | CASSEGLGRLGGLGYTF | TGTGCCAGCAGTGAAGGGTTAGGGCGTTTGGGGGGTCTTGGCTACACCTTC
- | TRBJ1-2 | TRBV7-2 | TRBD1 | CASSSPTGVGYTF | TGTGCCAGCAGCTCACCCACAGGGGTCGGCTACACCTTC
- | TRBJ1-2 | TRBV5-1 | TRBD1 | CASSSGTGIDGYTF | TGCGCCAGCAGCTCCGGGACAGGAATTGATGGCTACACCTTC
- | TRBJ2-1 | TRBV27 | - | CASSRWGVGEQFF | TGTGCCAGCTCTCGTTGGGGAGTTGGTGAGCAGTTCTTC
- | TRBJ1-2 | TRBV27 | - | CASSYSTGGGYTF | TGTGCCAGCAGTTACAGTACTGGTGGCGGCTACACCTTC
- | TRBJ1-1 | TRBV19 | TRBD1 | CASSIGQGWTEAFF | TGTGCCAGTAGTATAGGACAGGGGTGGACTGAAGCTTTCTTT
- | TRBJ2-7 | TRBV7-5 | - | CARSLGTSGKESSYEQYF | TGTGCCAGAAGCTTAGGGACTAGCGGGAAGGAGAGCTCCTACGAGCAGTACTTC
- | TRBJ2-3 | TRBV2 | TRBD2 | CASTSQRGSRGTQYF | TGTGCCAGCACATCTCAGCGGGGGAGCCGCGGTACGCAGTATTTT
once | TRBJ2-7 | TRBV29-1 | - | CSVARGAYEQYF | TGCAGCGTAGCCCGGGGTGCCTACGAGCAGTACTTC
few | TRBJ2-1 | TRBV19 | TRBD1 | CASKNPGQNEQFF | TGTGCCAGTAAAAATCCGGGACAGAATGAGCAGTTCTTC
- | TRBJ1-1 | TRBV7-8 | TRBD1 | CASSLTGGTEAFF | TGTGCCAGCAGCCTCACAGGGGGCACTGAAGCTTTCTTT
- | TRBJ2-4 | TRBV5-6 | TRBD2 | CASSRGLAGAERNF | TGTGCCAGCAGTCGGGGACTAGCGGGTGCCGAACGGAACTTC
few | TRBJ2-1 | TRBV4-3 | TRBD1 | CASSQTPGQGGNEQFF | TGCGCCAGCAGCCAAACCCCGGGACAGGGAGGCAATGAGCAGTTCTTC
- | TRBJ1-4 | TRBV6-5 | - | CASSSPGVEEKLFF | TGTGCCAGCAGTTCCCCAGGGGTGGAAGAAAAACTGTTTTTT
- | TRBJ2-3 | TRBV18 | - | CASSPWGGITDTQYF | TGTGCCAGCTCACCCTGGGGCGGAATAACAGATACGCAGTATTTT
once | TRBJ1-5 | TRBV5-1 | - | CASRVGDSNQPQHF | TGCGCCAGCAGGGTCGGTGATAGCAATCAGCCCCAGCATTTT
once | TRBJ1-3 | TRBV12-5 | - | CASVRQTLGNTIYF | TGTGCTAGTGTACGACAGACACTAGGAAACACCATATATTTT
- | TRBJ2-7 | TRBV4-3 | - | CASSPGHSYEQYF | TGCGCCAGCAGCCCCGGACACTCCTACGAGCAGTACTTC
few | TRBJ2-7 | TRBV5-1 | TRBD1 | CASGQGIYEQYF | TGCGCCAGCGGACAGGGGATCTACGAGCAGTACTTC
- | TRBJ2-1 | TRBV6-5 | - | CASTNTYNEQFF | TGTGCCAGCACCAACACCTACAATGAGCAGTTCTTC
- | TRBJ1-6 | TRBV30 | - | CAWSGGGSFHF | TGTGCCTGGAGTGGGGGAGGATCCTTCCACTTT
- | TRBJ2-3 | TRBV5-1 | TRBD2 | CASRDSGGSTDTQYF | TGCGCCAGCAGGGATAGCGGGGGCTCCACAGATACGCAGTATTTT
- | TRBJ2-1 | TRBV4-3 | TRBD1 | CASSHDRGTNEQFF | TGCGCCAGCAGCCACGACAGGGGGACGAATGAGCAGTTCTTC
- | TRBJ1-3 | TRBV6-5 | TRBD1 | CASRRDSNSGNTIYF | TGTGCCAGCAGGAGGGACAGCAACTCTGGAAACACCATATATTTT
- | TRBJ1-2 | TRBV9 | TRBD1 | CASTLEGTGLGYTF | TGTGCCAGCACGTTGGAGGGGACAGGTCTCGGCTACACCTTC
- | TRBJ1-1 | TRBV18 | - | CASSPQGRTEAFF | TGTGCCAGCTCACCGCAGGGAAGGACTGAAGCTTTCTTT
- | TRBJ2-2 | TRBV3-1/TRBV3-2 | TRBD2 | CASSPWTSGGELFF | TGTGCCAGCAGCCCATGGACTAGCGGCGGGGAGCTGTTTTTT
- | TRBJ1-1 | TRBV5-5 | - | CASSLRGGGSAEAFF | TGTGCCAGCAGCCTCCGGGGGGGCGGGAGCGCTGAAGCTTTCTTT
- | TRBJ2-1 | TRBV9 | TRBD2 | CASSVEGSGRGNEQFF | TGTGCCAGCAGCGTAGAGGGTAGCGGGAGAGGCAATGAGCAGTTCTTC
- | TRBJ2-3 | TRBV28 | TRBD2 | CASRAASGRSLWGSDTQYF | TGTGCCAGCAGGGCAGCTAGCGGGAGGTCCTTATGGGGGTCAGATACGCAGTATTTT
- | TRBJ1-1 | TRBV12-3/TRBV12-4 | - | CASSLGGRAFF | TGTGCCAGCAGTTTAGGAGGGCGAGCTTTCTTT
few | TRBJ2-3 | TRBV6-4 | - | CASSDSTGGGTDTQYF | TGTGCCAGCAGTGACTCGACGGGGGGCGGCACAGATACGCAGTATTTT
- | TRBJ2-3 | TRBV14 | - | CASSRDRDTQYF | TGTGCCAGCAGCCGAGATAGAGATACGCAGTATTTT
- | TRBJ2-1 | TRBV7-9 | - | CASSPLKSGRVSNEQFF | TGTGCCAGCAGCCCCCTAAAGTCAGGGCGTGTATCGAATGAGCAGTTCTTC
medium-sized | TRBJ2-7 | TRBV5-1 | TRBD1 | CASSLEGQGNYEQYF | TGCGCCAGCAGCTTGGAGGGACAGGGTAACTACGAGCAGTACTTC
once | TRBJ2-3 | TRBV19 | - | CASKTGLSGVDTQYF | TGTGCCAGTAAAACGGGCCTTTCGGGGGTGGATACGCAGTATTTT
- | TRBJ1-1 | TRBV19 | TRBD1 | CALRAPQGKGNTEAFF | TGTGCTCTAAGGGCCCCACAGGGGAAAGGGAACACTGAAGCTTTCTTT